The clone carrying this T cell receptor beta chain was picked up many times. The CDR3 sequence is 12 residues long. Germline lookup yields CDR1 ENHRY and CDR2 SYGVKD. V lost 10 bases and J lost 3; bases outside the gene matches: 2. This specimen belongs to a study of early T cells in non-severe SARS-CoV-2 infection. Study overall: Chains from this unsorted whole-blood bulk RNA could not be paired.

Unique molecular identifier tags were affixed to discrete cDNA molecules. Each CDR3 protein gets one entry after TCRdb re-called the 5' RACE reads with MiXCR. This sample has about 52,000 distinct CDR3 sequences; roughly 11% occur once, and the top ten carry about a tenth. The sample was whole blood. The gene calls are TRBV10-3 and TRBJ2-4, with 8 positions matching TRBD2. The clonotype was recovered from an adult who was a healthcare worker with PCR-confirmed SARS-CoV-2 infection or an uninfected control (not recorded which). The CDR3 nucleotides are TGTGCCACGGGGGGGGACAAAAACATTCAGTACTTC. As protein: CATGGDKNIQYF.